What follows is one T cell receptor beta chain and its context. This entry comes from a study of T cell responses to AZD1222 COVID-19 vaccine. CDR1 is LNHDA and CDR2 is SQIVND in the germline V gene (reference sequence). V gave up 5 bases and J gave up 2 bases; unmatched junction bases: 9. This CDR3 has 16 residues. TCRdb keeps only in-frame clones here, not all; method: immunoSEQ multiplex PCR. The sample comprises over 150,000 clones, 90% of which are singletons, and less than 1.6% rests with the top ten. The V gene is TRBV19, the J gene TRBJ2-7; 10 bases align to TRBD2. This clonotype was obtained from an adult in good health. The sample consisted of peripheral blood, taken on day 0 of AZD1222 vaccination. The CDR3 spells CASSVELAGFTYEQYF. In DNA, the CDR3 is TGTGCCAGTAGTGTGGAACTAGCGGGGTTCACCTACGAGCAGTACTTC.